The sequence of this T cell receptor (beta chain) was determined in a study of blood T cell repertoires in COVID-19. The overall study: Material from acute and convalescent COVID-19 was sourced from the United States, Italy and Spain. Nucleic acid was either cDNA or gDNA, and it came from T cells, B-cell-depleted T cells, or PBMCs.

Trimming stripped 5 bases from V and 4 bases from J, with 14 bases between. This CDR3 comprises 14 residues. From germline, CDR1 is SEHNR and CDR2 FQNEAQ (reference sequence). Original analysis: From reference gene primer amplification, estimates of nucleated cell counts were derived. Produced via immunoSEQ multiplex PCR; TCRdb's table is partial and in-frame only. V, J and clone size were drawn from that table, and D and trimming were deduced from the DNA. This sample has 45,000 to 55,000 clones, with 90% found just once. What was sequenced was peripheral blood. V is TRBV7-9 and J is TRBJ2-5, with D perhaps matching TRBD2 (6 bases). This clonotype was sampled from a woman in her thirties or forties with active COVID-19. CDR3 coding DNA: TGTGCCAGCAGCGGAGCCGGGGGTTTAGAGACCCAGTACTTC. It encodes CASSGAGGLETQYF. The full variable domain, in which reference TRBV7-9 and TRBJ2-5 provide the parts outside the CDR3, is DTGVSQNPRHKITKRGQNVTFRCDPISEHNRLYWYRQTLGQGPEFLTYFQNEAQLEKSRLLSDRFSAERPKGSFSTLEIQRTEQGDSAMYLCASSGAGGLETQYFGPGTRLLVL.